The T cell receptor beta chain under discussion was sequenced for a study of CD8 T cells in ankylosing spondylitis. The study, taken as a whole, reports: Relatively rare in peripheral blood, disease-linked clones were also CD8+.

With molecular barcodes, quantitative 5'-RACE was used to make the TCR beta libraries. TCRdb fed the 5' RACE reads into MiXCR, producing one record per CDR3 protein. The sample holds about 260,000 distinct CDR3 sequences, 15% to 20% seen once. A few counts support this clonotype. What it recognizes is unknown. CDR3 size: 15 residues. J was trimmed by 8 bases and V by 6 bases; bases with no gene match: 7. The sequenced sample was blood, either unsorted or a sorted T cell fraction (not recorded which). This clonotype was sampled from a male donor with ankylosing spondylitis or in good health (not recorded which). V usage is TRBV12-3 or TRBV12-4 and J usage is TRBJ2-1; TRBD2 aligns across 13 bases. This chain's CDR3 is CASRGGLAGVDEQFF. The CDR3 DNA sequence: TGTGCCAGCAGAGGAGGACTAGCGGGAGTCGATGAGCAGTTCTTC.